This T cell receptor beta chain was sequenced in a study of T cell responses to AZD1222 COVID-19 vaccine. Sequencing used immunoSEQ multiplex PCR; TCRdb keeps in-frame clones, though not all of them. The data contain approximately 60,000 clones, approximately 85% of them singletons. The V gene lost 4 bases and the J gene lost 6 bases, with 16 bases spanning the gap. The CDR3 consists of 14 residues. The germline CDR1 and CDR2 sequences are MNHEY and SVGAGI. This clonotype was obtained from an adult in good health. The V and J genes are TRBV6-5 and TRBJ2-7, with D possibly matching TRBD2 (6 bases). This material consisted of peripheral blood, taken on day 0 of MenACWY control vaccination. The DNA of the CDR3 is TGTGCCAGCAGTTCGCTGGCTAGCGAGGGCGAGCAGTACTTC. Translation gives CASSSLASEGEQYF.